This T cell receptor beta chain was retrieved from a study of blood T cell repertoires in COVID-19. Study at large: Samples representing acute and convalescent COVID-19 were sourced from the United States, Italy and Spain. The analysed material was cDNA or gDNA that came from T cells, B-cell-depleted T cells, or PBMCs.

Only one count was recorded for this clone. The CDR3 has 15 residues. V was pared by 0 bases and J by 1 base, with 9 bases between. From germline, CDR1 is SGHRS and CDR2 YFSETQ. Original processing notes: Reference gene primer amplification yielded estimated nucleated cell counts. Assay used: immunoSEQ multiplex PCR; TCRdb lists only in-frame clones, some missing. D and trimming were read from the DNA, whereas the V and J calls and clone size are those reported in that table. The sample lists about 320,000 clones; 65% to 85% were seen once. Sequenced input: peripheral blood. This sequence joins TRBV5-1 and TRBJ2-3; D remains ambiguous. The sequence derives from a woman aged 45-59 years with acute or convalescent COVID-19. The DNA of the CDR3 is TGCGCCAGCAGCTTGGATCCACAACGCACAGATACGCAGTATTTT. Translation gives CASSLDPQRTDTQYF.